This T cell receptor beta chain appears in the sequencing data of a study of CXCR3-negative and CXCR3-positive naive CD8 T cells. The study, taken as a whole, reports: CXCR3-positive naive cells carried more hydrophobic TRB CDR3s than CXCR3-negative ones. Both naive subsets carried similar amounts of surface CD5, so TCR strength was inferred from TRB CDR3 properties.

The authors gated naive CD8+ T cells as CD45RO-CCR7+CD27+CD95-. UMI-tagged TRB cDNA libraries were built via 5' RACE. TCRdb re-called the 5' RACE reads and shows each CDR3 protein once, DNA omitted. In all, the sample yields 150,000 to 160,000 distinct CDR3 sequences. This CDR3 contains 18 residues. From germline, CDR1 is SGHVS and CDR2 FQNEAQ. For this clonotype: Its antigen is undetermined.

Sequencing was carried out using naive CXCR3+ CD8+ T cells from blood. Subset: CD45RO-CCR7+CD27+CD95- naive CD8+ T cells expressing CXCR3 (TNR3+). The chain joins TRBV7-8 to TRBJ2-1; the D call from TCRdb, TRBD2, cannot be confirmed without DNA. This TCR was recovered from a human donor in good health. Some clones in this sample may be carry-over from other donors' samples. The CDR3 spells CASSSRLAGGPLGNEQFF.